The clone carrying this TCR beta chain was detected only a few times. What it binds is not known. TCRdb itself ran the 5' RACE reads through MiXCR, one entry per CDR3 protein. The table lists approximately 7,000 distinct CDR3 sequences, under 3.5% of them singletons. Time point meaning: sample taken at primary tumor resection. These data come from a study of spatial heterogeneity in lung cancer. Study-level points and caveats: For expanded intratumoral alpha and beta TCRs, counts tracked tumor mutation counts.

Trimming removed 6 bases from V and 2 bases from J, with 12 bases in between. CDR3 length: 13 residues. Looked up from germline, CDR1 is SQVTM and CDR2 is ANQGSEA. The clonotype comes from a male donor with early-stage non-small cell lung cancer. This chain uses TRBV29-1 with TRBJ2-3; a possible D gene is TRBD2 (6 bases). The input for sequencing was lung tumor tissue, taken at surgery. The CDR3 loop reads CSVFGTFTDTQYF. The CDR3, as DNA: TGCAGCGTCTTCGGGACTTTCACAGATACGCAGTATTTT.